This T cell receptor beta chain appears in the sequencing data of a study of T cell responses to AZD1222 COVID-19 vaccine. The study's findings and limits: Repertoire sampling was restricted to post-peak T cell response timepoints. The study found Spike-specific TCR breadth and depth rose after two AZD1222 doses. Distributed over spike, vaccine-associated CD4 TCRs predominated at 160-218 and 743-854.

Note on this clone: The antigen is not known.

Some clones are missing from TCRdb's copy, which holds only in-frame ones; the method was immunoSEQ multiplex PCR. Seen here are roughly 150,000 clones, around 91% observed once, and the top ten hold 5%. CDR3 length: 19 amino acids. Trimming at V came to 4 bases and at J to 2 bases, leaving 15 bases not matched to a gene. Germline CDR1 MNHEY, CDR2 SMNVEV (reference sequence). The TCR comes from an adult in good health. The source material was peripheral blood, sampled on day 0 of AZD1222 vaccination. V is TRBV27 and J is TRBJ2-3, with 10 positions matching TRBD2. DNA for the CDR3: TGTGCCAGCAGTTCCGGACTAGCGGTAGTCCTCTCTTTCACAGATACGCAGTATTTT. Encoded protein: CASSSGLAVVLSFTDTQYF.